A selection of T cell receptor beta chains follows, all from one sample in a study of cytomegalovirus exposure and HLA in healthy donors. Clones were sequenced by immunoSEQ multiplex PCR, and TCRdb holds only the in-frame ones, with some missing. The table shows some 60,000 clones, with 95% to 96% occurring only once. Source material: PBMCs. These receptor sequences come from a young man in good health and CMV-seronegative. CDR3s include the opening cysteine and the closing phenylalanine or tryptophan. D genes are given only for firm matches. Clone size is shown for a subset of rows, as once, few, many or a class of expanded clone.

d_call: .
v_call: TRBV4-3
j_call: TRBJ1-1
clone_size: .
cdr3_nt: TGCGCCAGCAGCCTGTCAGGGAAGGCTGAAGCTTTCTTT
cdr3_aa: CASSLSGKAEAFF

d_call: .
v_call: TRBV28
j_call: TRBJ2-7
clone_size: .
cdr3_nt: TGTGCCAGCACTACATCTCCCGGGGGAAGGAATGCCTCCTACGAGCAGTACTTC
cdr3_aa: CASTTSPGGRNASYEQYF

d_call: TRBD1
v_call: TRBV14
j_call: TRBJ2-7
clone_size: .
cdr3_nt: TGTGCCAGCAGCCGCATCAGGGGGTACTCCTACGAGCAGTACTTC
cdr3_aa: CASSRIRGYSYEQYF

d_call: .
v_call: TRBV21-1
j_call: TRBJ2-2
clone_size: once
cdr3_nt: TGTGCCAGCAGCGATCGGTCAGGGGGCCAACACCCGAACACCGGGGAGCTGTTTTTT
cdr3_aa: CASSDRSGGQHPNTGELFF

d_call: .
v_call: TRBV10-3
j_call: TRBJ1-2
clone_size: .
cdr3_nt: TGTGCCATCAGTGAGTCAGGACAGAACCCGTATGGCTACACCTTC
cdr3_aa: CAISESGQNPYGYTF

d_call: .
v_call: TRBV19
j_call: TRBJ1-5
clone_size: .
cdr3_nt: TGTGCCAGTAGTAGGGCAGAGAGGGTTCAGCCCCAGCATTTT
cdr3_aa: CASSRAERVQPQHF

d_call: TRBD2
v_call: TRBV5-1
j_call: TRBJ2-3
clone_size: few
cdr3_nt: TGCGCCAGCAGCTTGGGGCCAGCGGGAGACACAGATACGCAGTATTTT
cdr3_aa: CASSLGPAGDTDTQYF

d_call: .
v_call: TRBV28
j_call: TRBJ1-5
clone_size: .
cdr3_nt: TGTGCCAGCGGGGAGGTCCCGAATCAGCCCCAGCATTTT
cdr3_aa: CASGEVPNQPQHF

d_call: .
v_call: TRBV5-1
j_call: TRBJ2-3
clone_size: .
cdr3_nt: TGCGCCAGCAGTTCTTTCCTAGCCACAGATACGCAGTATTTT
cdr3_aa: CASSSFLATDTQYF

d_call: .
v_call: TRBV29-1
j_call: TRBJ2-3
clone_size: .
cdr3_nt: TGCAGCGTTGTAATTTCTGCGACAGATACGCAGTATTTT
cdr3_aa: CSVVISATDTQYF

d_call: .
v_call: TRBV28
j_call: TRBJ2-7
clone_size: .
cdr3_nt: TGTGCCAGCAGTTCCCCGGGACACTACGAGCAGTACTTC
cdr3_aa: CASSSPGHYEQYF

d_call: .
v_call: TRBV11-2
j_call: TRBJ1-5
clone_size: .
cdr3_nt: TGTGCCAGCAGCCCAACGGGAGATCAGCCCCAGCATTTT
cdr3_aa: CASSPTGDQPQHF

d_call: TRBD2
v_call: TRBV7-6
j_call: TRBJ2-1
clone_size: .
cdr3_nt: TGTGCCAGCAGCCCCGTTTGGGGACTAGCGGGAGAGTATAGTAGGAATGAGCAGTTCTTC
cdr3_aa: CASSPVWGLAGEYSRNEQFF

d_call: .
v_call: TRBV7-9
j_call: TRBJ1-1
clone_size: once
cdr3_nt: TGTGCCAGCAGCTTAGTGCGGGAAGTCACTGAAGCTTTCTTT
cdr3_aa: CASSLVREVTEAFF

d_call: .
v_call: TRBV30
j_call: TRBJ2-5
clone_size: .
cdr3_nt: TGTGCCTGGGAGGAGGGCACCCGGCCAGGGACCCAGTACTTC
cdr3_aa: CAWEEGTRPGTQYF

d_call: TRBD1
v_call: TRBV5-1
j_call: TRBJ1-2
clone_size: .
cdr3_nt: TGCGCCAGCAGCTCCGGGACAGGGGGCTTCTATGGCTACACCTTC
cdr3_aa: CASSSGTGGFYGYTF

d_call: TRBD2
v_call: TRBV30
j_call: TRBJ2-5
clone_size: once
cdr3_nt: TGTGCCTGGAATGACAGGGTGGGACTAGCGGGAGAAGAGACCCAGTACTTC
cdr3_aa: CAWNDRVGLAGEETQYF

d_call: .
v_call: TRBV10-2
j_call: TRBJ2-7
clone_size: once
cdr3_nt: TGCGCCAGCAGTAGGGACAACTCCTACGAGCAGTACTTC
cdr3_aa: CASSRDNSYEQYF

d_call: .
v_call: TRBV5-1
j_call: TRBJ1-1
clone_size: .
cdr3_nt: TGCGCCAGCAGCTTGGGGCAGACTAACACTGAAGCTTTCTTT
cdr3_aa: CASSLGQTNTEAFF

d_call: .
v_call: TRBV11-2
j_call: TRBJ2-3
clone_size: .
cdr3_nt: TGTGCCAGCAGCTTAGGAGCAGATACGCAGTATTTT
cdr3_aa: CASSLGADTQYF

d_call: TRBD2
v_call: TRBV9
j_call: TRBJ2-1
clone_size: .
cdr3_nt: TGTGCCAGCAGCCCCGGACTAGCGGCCTACAATGAGCAGTTCTTC
cdr3_aa: CASSPGLAAYNEQFF

d_call: TRBD1
v_call: TRBV28
j_call: TRBJ1-4
clone_size: once
cdr3_nt: TGTGCCAGCAGTTCTTGGACAGGGGGTAGCGGTGAAAAACTGTTTTTT
cdr3_aa: CASSSWTGGSGEKLFF

d_call: .
v_call: TRBV9
j_call: TRBJ2-7
clone_size: .
cdr3_nt: TGTGCCAGCAGCGTGGGCGGGTTCTCCTACGAGCAGTACTTC
cdr3_aa: CASSVGGFSYEQYF

d_call: TRBD2
v_call: TRBV27
j_call: TRBJ2-1
clone_size: .
cdr3_nt: TGTGCCAGCAGTTTATCCACGGGAGGGGATGAGCAGTTCTTC
cdr3_aa: CASSLSTGGDEQFF

d_call: TRBD2
v_call: TRBV4-2
j_call: TRBJ2-1
clone_size: .
cdr3_nt: TGTGCCAGCAGCCAAGATGTCAGCGGGGGGCCTGTGCAGTTCTTC
cdr3_aa: CASSQDVSGGPVQFF

d_call: .
v_call: TRBV21-1
j_call: TRBJ2-1
clone_size: .
cdr3_nt: TGTGCCAGCAGCAAAGCAGAGCCGATCTACAATGAGCAGTTCTTC
cdr3_aa: CASSKAEPIYNEQFF

d_call: .
v_call: TRBV7-9
j_call: TRBJ2-1
clone_size: once
cdr3_nt: TGTGCCAGCAGCTCCGGGACTTCCAATGAGCAGTTCTTC
cdr3_aa: CASSSGTSNEQFF

d_call: .
v_call: TRBV5-6
j_call: TRBJ2-1
clone_size: .
cdr3_nt: TGTGCCAGCAGCTTGTCGGGATGGGGTAATGAGCAGTTCTTC
cdr3_aa: CASSLSGWGNEQFF

d_call: TRBD1
v_call: TRBV6-5
j_call: TRBJ2-7
clone_size: .
cdr3_nt: TGTGCCAGCAGCCCTGACAGGGGAGGGCAGTACTTC
cdr3_aa: CASSPDRGGQYF

d_call: .
v_call: TRBV19
j_call: TRBJ2-1
clone_size: .
cdr3_nt: TGTGCCAGTACAAACAGCCTGAGCTCCTACAATGAGCAGTTCTTC
cdr3_aa: CASTNSLSSYNEQFF

d_call: .
v_call: TRBV5-5
j_call: TRBJ2-7
clone_size: .
cdr3_nt: TGTGCCAGCAGCTTGGCGGGATCCCTCTCCTACGAGCAGTACTTC
cdr3_aa: CASSLAGSLSYEQYF